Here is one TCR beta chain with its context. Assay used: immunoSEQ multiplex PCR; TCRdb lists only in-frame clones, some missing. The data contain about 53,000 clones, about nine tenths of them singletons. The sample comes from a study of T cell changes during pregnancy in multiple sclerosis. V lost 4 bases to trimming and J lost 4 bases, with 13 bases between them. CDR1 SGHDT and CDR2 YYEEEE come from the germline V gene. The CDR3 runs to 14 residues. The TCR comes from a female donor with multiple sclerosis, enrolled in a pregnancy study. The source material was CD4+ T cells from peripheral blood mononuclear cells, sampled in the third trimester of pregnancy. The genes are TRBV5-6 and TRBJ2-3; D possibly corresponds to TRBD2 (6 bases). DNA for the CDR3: TGTGCCAGCAGCCCGACTAGTCTCCCAGATACGCAGTATTTT. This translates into CASSPTSLPDTQYF.